This T cell receptor (beta chain) was obtained from a study of glioma-infiltrating T cells after dendritic cell vaccination. The overall study: Patients had newly diagnosed or recurrent glioblastoma and received dendritic cell vaccines. Dendritic cell vaccine was injected intradermally three times, biweekly. Findings and limits, study-wide: Complete blood and tumor specimen sets were limited to few patients.

Produced via immunoSEQ multiplex PCR; TCRdb's table is partial and in-frame only. Here the sample spans over 80,000 clones, roughly 77% being singletons. Sample time point: after dendritic cell vaccination, including at tumor progression/relapse. This CDR3 region has 13 residues. Trimming stripped 3 bases from V and 6 bases from J, with 11 bases between. In germline, CDR1 is SGHNT, CDR2 YYREEE (reference sequence). As to this clone: Its cognate antigen is unknown.

The specimen comprised blood, sampled after dendritic cell vaccination. This TCR was recovered from a human donor with glioblastoma. The gene calls are TRBV5-4 and TRBJ2-3; D remains ambiguous. Here the CDR3 DNA reads TGTGCCAGCAGCTCACGCGGAGCCGATACGCAGTATTTT. Residues: CASSSRGADTQYF.